These 19 T cell receptor beta chains originate from one sample sequenced in a study of control samples from healthy donors and cancer patients. The protocol was immunoSEQ multiplex PCR, while the TCRdb copy is restricted to in-frame clones and leaves out a portion. The sample holds about 120,000 clones, roughly 89% seen once. Sequencing used blood. Source of these receptors: a man between 25 and 39 years old in good health.

The chain joins TRBV3-1 (or the pseudogene TRBV3-2) to TRBJ1-5; D unresolved. Germline assignment: CDR1 LGHDT and CDR2 YNNKEL (reference sequence). The V gene lost 0 bases and the J gene lost 2 bases, with 8 bases spanning the gap. The CDR3 runs to 15 residues. CDR3 in DNA: TGTGCCAGCAGCCAAGAGTGGGGTGGCAATCAGCCCCAGCATTTT. Its translation: CASSQEWGGNQPQHF.

V is TRBV7-9 and J is TRBJ2-6; D not resolved. CDR1 and CDR2 from the germline V gene are SEHNR and FQNEAQ (reference sequence). This CDR3 region has 16 residues. Trimming left V 4 bases short and J 0 bases short, with 10 bases between. CDR3 DNA: TGTGCCAGCAGCTCCCTTTACACCTCTGGGGCCAACGTCCTGACTTTC. The encoded protein is CASSSLYTSGANVLTF. Variable domain in full (rest from reference TRBV7-9 and TRBJ2-6): DTGVSQNPRHKITKRGQNVTFRCDPISEHNRLYWYRQTLGQGPEFLTYFQNEAQLEKSRLLSDRFSAERPKGSFSTLEIQRTEQGDSAMYLCASSSLYTSGANVLTFGAGSRLTVL.

The chain couples TRBV19 to TRBJ1-1; D is ambiguous. Germline lookup yields CDR1 LNHDA and CDR2 SQIVND (reference sequence). The CDR3 extends over 13 amino acids. V was cut by 7 bases and J by 4 bases, with 13 bases left in between. CDR3 sequence reads: CASIPDFRTEAFF. DNA of the CDR3: TGTGCCAGTATTCCGGACTTTCGCACTGAAGCTTTCTTT.

The CDR3 reads CASGLVLAQGGTEAFF. The CDR3 DNA is TGTGCTAGTGGTTTGGTACTCGCGCAGGGTGGGACTGAAGCTTTCTTT. V is TRBV12-5 and J is TRBJ1-1, with a weak D call TRBD1 (5 bases). The CDR3 is 16 amino acids. Trimming pared 0 bases from V and 5 bases from J, leaving 16 bases between. The germline gives CDR1 LGHNT, CDR2 FRNRAP.

The chain employs TRBV19 and TRBJ2-7; 9 bases are a match to TRBD2. With V trimmed by 3 bases and J by 4 bases, 7 bases remained unmatched. The CDR3 loop spans 15 amino acids. The germline CDR1 and CDR2 sequences are LNHDA and SQIVND (reference sequence). The chain's CDR3 is CASSIGAGGPYEQYF. The CDR3 DNA reads as TGTGCCAGTAGTATTGGTGCGGGGGGGCCTTACGAGCAGTACTTC.

This CDR3 reads CAINDRDIEQFF. In DNA, the CDR3 is TGTGCCATCAACGACCGGGACATTGAGCAGTTCTTC. The V call is TRBV10-3, the J call TRBJ2-1; D is possibly TRBD1 (6 bases). Germline lookup yields CDR1 ENHRY and CDR2 SYGVKD. Trimming stripped 7 bases from V and 9 bases from J, with 13 bases between. The CDR3 loop spans 12 amino acids.

The chain uses TRBV3-1 (or the pseudogene TRBV3-2) and TRBJ1-6; D is undetermined. The CDR3 is 15 amino acids. CDR1 LGHDT and CDR2 YNNKEL come from the germline V gene (reference sequence). Trimming stripped 0 bases from V and 6 bases from J, with 9 bases between. The CDR3 region is CASSQDRGSNSPLHF. The CDR3 DNA sequence: TGTGCCAGCAGCCAAGATAGAGGCAGTAATTCACCCCTCCACTTT.

The chain uses TRBV11-2 and TRBJ2-1; D remains ambiguous. CDR3 size: 13 residues. From germline, CDR1 is SGHAT and CDR2 FQNNGV. The ends were cut back, 2 bases at V and 6 bases at J, with 8 bases in the middle. DNA of the CDR3: TGTGCCAGCAGCTTACAGTCGACCAATGAGCAGTTCTTC. It codes for CASSLQSTNEQFF.

V usage is TRBV9 and J usage is TRBJ2-1, with D perhaps given as TRBD1 or TRBD2 (5 bases each). Looked up from germline, CDR1 is SGDLS and CDR2 is YYNGEE. The length of the CDR3 is 16 residues. Deletions cut 4 bases from V and 4 bases from J, with 18 bases between. The CDR3 sequence: CASSLRRGAGYNEQFF. CDR3 coding DNA: TGTGCCAGCAGCCTTAGACGGGGCGCCGGGTACAATGAGCAGTTCTTC.

This chain links TRBV25-1 with TRBJ1-2, with 9 bases matching TRBD1. The V segment lost 3 bases and the J segment 8 bases; nucleotides outside the gene matches: 7. The CDR3 loop spans 14 amino acids. From germline, CDR1 is MGHDK and CDR2 SYGVNS. Here the CDR3 reads CASSDWTGAGGYTF. The CDR3 DNA reads as TGTGCCAGCAGTGATTGGACAGGGGCTGGAGGCTACACCTTC.

For the CDR3, the DNA is TGTGCCAGCTTCAGGGGCGGACAGGGTGCACCCCTCCACTTT. It specifies CASFRGGQGAPLHF. The chain joins TRBV6-5 to TRBJ1-6, with 8 nucleotides matching TRBD1. With 8 bases clipped from V and 11 bases from J, the junction kept 11 bases outside the gene matches. CDR3 size: 14 residues. Germline CDR1 MNHEY, CDR2 SVGAGI.

The chain uses TRBV7-9 and TRBJ1-1; 10 bases agree with TRBD1. The CDR3 spans 14 residues. Unmatched junction bases numbered 3, after V lost 3 bases and J lost 5 bases. Germline CDR1 and CDR2: SEHNR and FQNEAQ (reference sequence). As DNA, the CDR3 is TGTGCCAGCAGCTTGGGGACAGGGGAGACTGAAGCTTTCTTT. Translating gives CASSLGTGETEAFF.

The chain employs TRBV3-1 (or the pseudogene TRBV3-2) and TRBJ1-1, with D uncertain. V was pared by 4 bases and J by 10 bases, with 10 bases between. Per germline, CDR1 LGHDT and CDR2 YNNKEL (reference sequence). The CDR3 length is 11 residues. The CDR3 region has the DNA TGTGCCAGCAGCCTTCGAGGACGAGCTTTCTTT. This codes for CASSLRGRAFF.

This chain joins TRBV13 and TRBJ2-1; D is uncertain. This CDR3 has 14 amino acids. CDR1 PRHDT and CDR2 FYEKMQ come from the germline V gene (reference sequence). Deletions cut 0 bases from V and 1 base from J, with 4 bases between. In nucleotides, the CDR3 is TGTGCCAGCAGCTTAGGGAGTTCCTACAATGAGCAGTTCTTC. It codes for CASSLGSSYNEQFF.

The CDR3 nucleotides read TGTGCCAGTAGTATAGAAAGCGCTCAGGGGATAAGGATGTGGGGCACTGAAGCTTTCTTT. Residues: CASSIESAQGIRMWGTEAFF. V usage is TRBV19 and J usage is TRBJ1-1, with a weak D call TRBD1 (6 bases). The CDR3 has 20 residues. V was shortened by 0 bases and J by 4 bases, with 27 bases between the two germline ends. CDR1 LNHDA and CDR2 SQIVND come from the germline V gene (reference sequence).

V usage is TRBV5-1 and J usage is TRBJ2-7, with D perhaps matching TRBD1 or TRBD2 (7 bases each). This CDR3 spans 16 amino acids. The germline CDR1 and CDR2 sequences are SGHRS and YFSETQ. V shed 0 bases and J shed 2 bases, with 15 bases lying between them. The CDR3: CASSLAGEGAAYEQYV. CDR3 DNA sequence: TGCGCCAGCAGCTTGGCCGGGGAGGGGGCCGCCTACGAGCAGTACGTC.

The chain is built from TRBV18 and TRBJ1-5; the D gene is possibly TRBD1 (5 bases). Germline V gene lookup returns CDR1 KGHSH and CDR2 LQKENI. V dropped 2 bases and J dropped 8 bases, with 13 bases sitting between them. The CDR3 sequence is 14 residues long. The CDR3 DNA reads TGTGCCAGCTCACCAGAGAGGGGAAAGGAGCCCCAGCATTTT. Its protein is CASSPERGKEPQHF.

The J gene is TRBJ1-1, the V gene TRBV3-1 (or the pseudogene TRBV3-2); 12 nucleotides line up with TRBD1. J lost 4 bases, V lost 2 bases, and 11 bases had no gene match. The CDR3 totals 18 residues. Germline V gene lookup returns CDR1 LGHDT and CDR2 YNNKEL (reference sequence). For the CDR3, the DNA is TGTGCCAGCAGCCAACGGCTCGGGACAGGGGGCGGGGGCACTGAAGCTTTCTTT. Protein product: CASSQRLGTGGGGTEAFF.

This clone was counted once. The V and J genes are TRBV7-2 and TRBJ1-1; D not resolved. The CDR3 runs to 12 residues. In germline, CDR1 is SGHTA, CDR2 FQGNSA. V was shortened by 1 base and J by 5 bases, with 5 bases between the two germline ends. In nucleotides, the CDR3 is TGTGCCAGCAGCTTAGTAGATACTGAAGCTTTCTTT. This codes for CASSLVDTEAFF.